These 17 T cell receptor beta chains share one sample of origin, sequenced in a study of radiation and T cells in renal cell carcinoma. The time point denotes: blood 2 weeks post-SBRT. Treatment indicated: 15 Gy SBRT to primary tumor, nephrectomy 4 weeks later. This table comes from immunoSEQ multiplex PCR, and its TCRdb copy is limited to in-frame clones, with some not included. This sample has roughly 150,000 clones, with roughly 87% found just once. Sample: blood, taken from a patient whose treatment included radiotherapy and nephrectomy. The receptors were sampled from a woman between 50 and 59 years old with renal cell carcinoma.

The rearrangement links TRBV6-5 to TRBJ2-7; tentative D call: TRBD1 (5 bases). The CDR3 totals 14 residues. The germline V gene encodes CDR1 MNHEY and CDR2 SVGAGI. V shed 5 bases and J shed 7 bases, with 18 bases lying between them. Here the CDR3 DNA reads TGTGCCAGCAGTGCTAACCCAGGGTTTGGTGAGCAGTACTTC. Translating gives CASSANPGFGEQYF.

The rearrangement uses TRBV5-1 and TRBJ1-5, with unresolved D. CDR1 is SGHRS and CDR2 is YFSETQ in the germline V gene. Trimming pared 3 bases from V and 7 bases from J, leaving 14 bases between. The CDR3 runs to 14 residues. CDR3 loop: CASSSDGFGQPQHF. The CDR3, as DNA: TGCGCCAGCAGCTCGGACGGCTTCGGGCAGCCCCAGCATTTT.

The chain carries TRBV10-3 and TRBJ2-7; D possibly corresponds to TRBD1 (7 bases). There are 14 residues in the CDR3. The V and J ends lost 1 base and 5 bases respectively, with 12 bases between them. Looked up from germline, CDR1 is ENHRY and CDR2 is SYGVKD. The CDR3 reads CAISEFRGDDEQYF. The CDR3 region has the DNA TGTGCCATCAGTGAGTTCAGGGGGGATGACGAGCAGTACTTC.

The chain carries TRBV5-1 and TRBJ2-1; D gene unclear. The V end lost 0 bases, the J end lost 4 bases, and 5 bases lay between the germline ends. CDR3 size: 13 residues. CDR1 and CDR2 (germline): SGHRS, YFSETQ. Here the CDR3 DNA reads TGCGCCAGCAGCTTGGTTGGGTACAATGAGCAGTTCTTC. This translates into CASSLVGYNEQFF.

This clone came up once. The junction departs from germline at one end; a sequencing error may be responsible. The chain couples TRBV7-9 to TRBJ2-7, with D tentatively TRBD1 or TRBD2 (5 bases each). The CDR3 contains 13 residues. Germline CDR1 SEHNR, CDR2 FQNEAQ (reference sequence). As DNA, the CDR3 is TGTGCCAGCAGCCCCCTTTGGGACCCCAGTCGGGACTTC. Its translation is CASSPLWDPSRDF.

The sample holds a few counts of this clone. The rearrangement uses TRBV19 and TRBJ2-4, with TRBD1 as a possible D gene (5 bases). CDR3 length equals 12 residues. Trimming stripped 4 bases from V and 7 bases from J, with 8 bases between. Germline V gene data show CDR1 as LNHDA and CDR2 as SQIVND (reference sequence). The CDR3 here is CASSRQRNIQYF. DNA for the CDR3: TGTGCCAGTAGTAGACAGCGCAACATTCAGTACTTC.

The rearrangement uses TRBV27 and TRBJ2-5; D is undetermined. This CDR3 region has 13 residues. CDR1 MNHEY and CDR2 SMNVEV come from the germline V gene (reference sequence). The V and J ends lost 8 bases and 2 bases respectively, with 12 bases between them. CDR3 nucleotide sequence: TGTGCCAGCCGAGAGAGCTTGCAAGAGACCCAGTACTTC. It yields the protein CASRESLQETQYF.

This clone appeared once. This chain links TRBV30 with TRBJ2-4, with D uncertain. CDR3 length: 13 amino acids. The germline V gene has CDR1 GTSNPN and CDR2 SVGIG (reference sequence). The germline V and J ends were trimmed by 5 bases and 4 bases, with 12 bases remaining between them. The CDR3 here is CAWGPSLKNIQYF. The CDR3 bases are TGTGCCTGGGGGCCCTCTTTGAAAAACATTCAGTACTTC. Together with reference TRBV30 and TRBJ2-4, the CDR3 gives the full variable domain: SQTIHQWPATLVQPVGSPLSLECTVEGTSNPNLYWYRQAAGRGLQLLFYSVGIGQISSEVPQNLSASRPQDRQFILSSKKLLLSDSGFYLCAWGPSLKNIQYFGAGTRLSVL.

The chain employs TRBV7-9 and TRBJ1-5; no firm D call. The germline CDR1 and CDR2 sequences are SEHNR and FQNEAQ (reference sequence). The length of the CDR3 is 12 residues. Trimming removed 4 bases from V and 4 bases from J, with 5 bases in between. CDR3 in DNA: TGTGCCAGCAGCTGGTCTAATCAGCCCCAGCATTTT. It translates to CASSWSNQPQHF.

The table lists this clone with a count of one. This CDR3 reads CASSLDLPSDGYTF. CDR3 sequence (DNA): TGTGCCAGCAGCTTAGATCTTCCATCAGATGGCTACACCTTC. The chain carries TRBV11-2 and TRBJ1-2, with no clear D. The V end was cut by 0 bases, the J end by 6 bases, with 11 bases between. The CDR3 totals 14 residues. The germline CDR1 and CDR2 sequences are SGHAT and FQNNGV. Full variable domain (remainder filled in from reference TRBV11-2 and TRBJ1-2): EAGVAQSPRYKIIEKRQSVAFWCNPISGHATLYWYQQILGQGPKLLIQFQNNGVVDDSQLPKDRFSAERLKGVDSTLKIQPAKLEDSAVYLCASSLDLPSDGYTFGSGTRLTVV.

The J gene is TRBJ2-4, the V gene TRBV5-1; no definite D call. The germline gives CDR1 SGHRS, CDR2 YFSETQ. Trimming cost V 4 bases and J 7 bases, with 9 bases left between them. The CDR3 is 12 residues long. CDR3 DNA: TGCGCCAGCAGCCCCGAACATAACATTCAGTACTTC. Translated: CASSPEHNIQYF. Full variable domain (missing parts from reference TRBV5-1 and TRBJ2-4): KAGVTQTPRYLIKTRGQQVTLSCSPISGHRSVSWYQQTPGQGLQFLFEYFSETQRNKGNFPGRFSGRQFSNSRSEMNVSTLELGDSALYLCASSPEHNIQYFGAGTRLSVL.

The V and J genes are TRBV11-2 and TRBJ2-7, with D unclear. V was pared by 5 bases and J by 0 bases, with 2 bases between. This CDR3 has 11 amino acids. Germline V gene data show CDR1 as SGHAT and CDR2 as FQNNGV. In nucleotides, the CDR3 is TGTGCCAGCAGCACCTCCTACGAGCAGTACTTC. Translation gives CASSTSYEQYF.

This chain joins TRBV21-1 and TRBJ2-2; the D call TRBD2 from the table was never checked on the DNA. TRBV21-1 is classified as a pseudogene. CDR3 length equals 16 residues. This chain's CDR3 is CASSASCGSHTGELFF. The CDR3, as DNA: TGTGCCAGCAGCGCATCCTGCGGGTCACACACCGGGGAGCTGTTTTTT.

The chain's CDR3 is CASSQGFSGNTIYF. The CDR3, as DNA: TGTGCCAGCAGCCAGGGTTTCTCTGGAAACACCATATATTTT. The V gene is TRBV7-9, the J gene TRBJ1-3, with a possible D match to TRBD1 (5 bases). With 5 bases removed from V and 0 bases from J, the gap between germline ends came to 8 bases. CDR3 length: 14 amino acids. Germline CDR1 SEHNR, CDR2 FQNEAQ (reference sequence).

There are a few counts of this clone. J is TRBJ1-1 and V is TRBV14; the D is unclear. This CDR3 has 13 residues. CDR1 and CDR2 from the germline V gene are SGHDN and FVKESK. Trimming pared 3 bases from V and 0 bases from J, leaving 5 bases between. The CDR3 reads CASSHGMNTEAFF. CDR3 nucleotides: TGTGCCAGCAGCCACGGAATGAACACTGAAGCTTTCTTT.

J is TRBJ2-5 and V is TRBV6-4, with D perhaps matching TRBD1 or TRBD2 (5 bases each). This CDR3 spans 13 amino acids. Germline V gene data show CDR1 as MRHNA and CDR2 as SNTAGT. The V and J ends lost 4 bases and 5 bases respectively, with 11 bases between them. The CDR3 sequence: CASSGTWGETQYF. The DNA for the CDR3 is TGTGCCAGCAGTGGGACCTGGGGGGAGACCCAGTACTTC.

Comments on this clone: Within the sample, other DNA sequences also encode this same CDR3. This chain joins TRBV7-2 and TRBJ2-5; the match to TRBD1 covers 11 bases. The germline CDR1 and CDR2 sequences are SGHTA and FQGNSA. The CDR3 loop spans 14 amino acids. With 5 bases clipped from V and 5 bases from J, the junction kept 4 bases outside the gene matches. CDR3 in amino acids: CASSPGQGGETQYF. CDR3 sequence (DNA): TGTGCCAGCAGCCCGGGACAGGGGGGTGAGACCCAGTACTTC.